Each of the 20 T cell receptor beta chains below was sequenced from the same sample in a study of blood T cell repertoires in COVID-19. Clones were read by immunoSEQ multiplex PCR, and TCRdb kept only the in-frame ones, dropping some. The profile shows 100,000 to 120,000 clones, about 85% of them singletons. What was sequenced was peripheral blood. The receptor source for this set is a man aged 50-59 years with acute or convalescent COVID-19.

The chain links TRBV10-1 to TRBJ1-1, with 9 bases that match TRBD1. This CDR3 is 14 amino acids long. Germline CDR1 and CDR2: WNHNN and SYGVQD (reference sequence). The V gene end was trimmed by 6 bases and the J gene end by 7 bases; junction bases not matched to a gene: 9. This CDR3 reads CASSGGDRESEAFF. As DNA, the CDR3 is TGCGCCAGCAGCGGAGGGGACAGGGAAAGTGAAGCTTTCTTT.

This chain links TRBV13 with TRBJ2-7; 7 bases map to TRBD2. J was trimmed by 1 base and V by 2 bases; bases with no gene match: 2. CDR1 PRHDT and CDR2 FYEKMQ come from the germline V gene (reference sequence). This CDR3 region has 14 residues. CDR3 amino acids: CASSLNSGSYEQYF. In DNA form, the CDR3 reads TGTGCCAGCAGCTTAAATAGCGGGTCCTACGAGCAGTACTTC.

The CDR3 protein is CASSLFLAGTDTQYF. Written as DNA, the CDR3 is TGTGCCAGCAGTTTGTTTCTAGCGGGCACAGATACGCAGTATTTT. This sequence joins TRBV6-5 and TRBJ2-3; 7 positions match TRBD2. V lost 4 bases to trimming and J lost 1 base; unmatched junction nucleotides: 5. The CDR3 spans 15 residues. The germline gives CDR1 MNHEY, CDR2 SVGAGI.

V is TRBV11-2 and J is TRBJ2-2, with 9 positions matching TRBD1. The V gene's germline CDR1 is SGHAT and CDR2 FQNNGV. V was pared by 6 bases and J by 4 bases, with 6 bases of the junction left unmatched. The length of the CDR3 is 15 residues. The CDR3 is CASRKDRGGTGELFF. In DNA form, the CDR3 reads TGTGCCAGCAGGAAGGACAGGGGAGGCACCGGGGAGCTGTTTTTT.

J is TRBJ1-1 and V is TRBV6-1; tentatively, D is TRBD1 (6 bases). Trimming took 3 bases from V and 11 from J, leaving 13 bases between them. There are 12 residues in the CDR3. Per germline, CDR1 MNHNS and CDR2 SASEGT. CDR3 protein: CASSETGWLAFF. The CDR3 coding sequence is TGTGCCAGCAGTGAGACAGGTTGGCTGGCTTTCTTT.

This clone was counted between two and nine times. The chain uses TRBV5-3 and TRBJ2-4, with TRBD2 matching over 7 bases. TRBV5-3 is placed among ORFs of uncertain function. V trimming: 0 bases; J trimming: 3 bases; junction bases outside the gene matches: 6. The CDR3 contains 16 residues. The CDR3 here is CARSLVPGRVKNIQYF. The CDR3 DNA sequence: TGTGCCAGAAGCTTGGTTCCAGGGAGGGTCAAAAACATTCAGTACTTC.

The rearrangement links TRBV4-1 to TRBJ2-3; 9 bases line up with TRBD2. The V and J ends lost 8 bases and 4 bases, in that order; junction bases with no gene match: 10. Per the germline V gene, CDR1 is MGHRA and CDR2 is YSYEKL. The CDR3 is 15 amino acids. CDR3 sequence: CASRRVAGVADTQYF. CDR3 bases: TGCGCCAGCCGAAGAGTAGCGGGAGTCGCAGATACGCAGTATTTT.

CDR3 residues: CASSFPAGKASTEAFF. CDR3 bases: TGTGCCAGCAGTTTCCCGGCAGGGAAGGCGAGCACTGAAGCTTTCTTT. V and J are TRBV28 and TRBJ1-1; a weak D match, TRBD1 (5 bases). This CDR3 region has 16 residues. V shed 3 bases and J shed 4 bases, with 18 bases lying between them. Germline CDR1 reads MDHEN; CDR2 reads SYDVKM.

V is TRBV28 and J is TRBJ1-2; 10 bases are shared with TRBD1. Per germline, CDR1 MDHEN and CDR2 SYDVKM. V lost 7 bases, J lost 8 bases, and 13 bases stayed unmatched. There are 15 residues in the CDR3. Here the CDR3 DNA reads TGTGCCAGCACCGCTGCGACAGGGGGCGAGCGAGGCTACACCTTC. Translation: CASTAATGGERGYTF.

The chain is built from TRBV11-3 and TRBJ2-1, with D perhaps TRBD1 (7 bases). This CDR3 is 13 amino acids long. Trimming stripped 2 bases from V and 7 bases from J, with 9 bases between. The germline CDR1 and CDR2 sequences are SGHNT and YENEEA. CDR3 DNA: TGTGCCAGCAGCTTACCAGGGGGGAATGAGCAGTTCTTC. It is translated as CASSLPGGNEQFF.

The chain couples TRBV30 to TRBJ1-1; 7 nucleotides match TRBD1. The ends lost 1 base at V and 11 bases at J; junction bases unmatched: 4. CDR1 and CDR2 (germline): GTSNPN, SVGIG (reference sequence). This CDR3 has 11 residues. The CDR3 protein is CAWSEGAVAFF. CDR3 coding DNA: TGTGCCTGGAGTGAGGGGGCTGTGGCTTTCTTT.

This clone has just a few counts. The chain joins TRBV19 to TRBJ2-7; D is ambiguous. Germline V gene lookup returns CDR1 LNHDA and CDR2 SQIVND (reference sequence). The CDR3 loop spans 13 amino acids. V lost 1 base, J lost 3 bases, and 7 bases lay in between. This chain's CDR3 is CASSIATNYEQYF. CDR3 nucleotide sequence: TGTGCCAGTAGTATAGCCACAAACTACGAGCAGTACTTC.

The CDR3 DNA reads TGTGCCAGTAGTACCCCGCAGGCTTTGAATTCACCCCTCCACTTT. Protein sequence: CASSTPQALNSPLHF. The V call is TRBV19, the J call TRBJ1-6; D is unclear. Looked up from germline, CDR1 is LNHDA and CDR2 is SQIVND (reference sequence). Trimming cost V 4 bases and J 7 bases, with 14 bases left between them. This CDR3 comprises 15 residues.

This chain joins TRBV4-2 and TRBJ2-3, with D perhaps TRBD1 (6 bases). V lost 4 bases, J lost 5 bases, and 10 bases lay in between. The CDR3 extends over 13 amino acids. Germline CDR1 is LGHNA and CDR2 is YNFKEQ. This CDR3 reads CASSPGVGDTQYF. CDR3 sequence (DNA): TGTGCCAGCAGCCCAGGGGTTGGAGATACGCAGTATTTT.

The rearrangement links TRBV7-9 to TRBJ2-3; 8 positions match TRBD2. This CDR3 is 16 amino acids long. With V trimmed by 3 bases and J by 6 bases, 11 bases remained unmatched. The germline V gene has CDR1 SEHNR and CDR2 FQNEAQ (reference sequence). The CDR3 sequence is CASSFLLAEAGDTQYF. The CDR3 DNA reads TGTGCCAGCAGCTTTTTACTAGCGGAGGCAGGGGATACGCAGTATTTT.

The chain links TRBV7-6 to TRBJ2-1; 9 bases are shared with TRBD1. V lost 5 bases and J lost 4; bases outside the gene matches: 9. This CDR3 comprises 16 residues. Germline values: CDR1 SGHVS, CDR2 FNYEAQ. The CDR3 nucleotides read TGTGCCAGCAGCACGGGACAGGGAGGGTTTTACAATGAGCAGTTCTTC. It codes for CASSTGQGGFYNEQFF.

This chain links TRBV15 with TRBJ2-7; 9 bases align to TRBD2. This CDR3 contains 16 residues. Germline CDR1 is LNHNV and CDR2 is YYDKDF (reference sequence). Trimming removed 3 bases from V and 7 bases from J; junction bases left unmatched: 13. CDR3 nucleotides: TGTGCCACCAGCAGTTCTCGCGGGAGGGCCGCGCGGGAGCAGTACTTC. This gives the protein CATSSSRGRAAREQYF.

Remarks on this clone: One junction end disagrees with the germline gene, perhaps due to a read error. The chain uses TRBV4-1 and TRBJ2-2; the match to TRBD1 covers 8 bases. The CDR3 has 15 residues. Germline CDR1 and CDR2: MGHRA and YSYEKL. The CDR3 spells CANSYKDRDTGELFF. The CDR3 coding sequence is TGCGCCAACAGCTACAAGGACAGGGACACCGGGGAGCTGTTTTTT.

This clone was seen a few times. The chain combines TRBV4-2 with TRBJ2-7; D is perhaps TRBD2 (7 bases). Germline CDR1 reads LGHNA; CDR2 reads YNFKEQ. This CDR3 is built from 13 residues. V was clipped by 4 bases and J by 6 bases, with 13 bases between them. CDR3 DNA: TGTGCCAGCAGCCGGGGGGGAGGGGGCGAGCAGTACTTC. Protein product: CASSRGGGGEQYF.

V is TRBV7-9 and J is TRBJ2-1, with 13 bases that match TRBD2. Germline assignment: CDR1 SEHNR and CDR2 FQNEAQ (reference sequence). The J segment lost 9 bases and the V segment lost 5 bases, leaving 7 bases of the junction unmatched. The CDR3 length is 15 residues. The CDR3 sequence is CASSPGLAGFIEQFF. The CDR3 DNA follows: TGTGCCAGCAGCCCGGGACTAGCGGGATTTATTGAGCAGTTCTTC.